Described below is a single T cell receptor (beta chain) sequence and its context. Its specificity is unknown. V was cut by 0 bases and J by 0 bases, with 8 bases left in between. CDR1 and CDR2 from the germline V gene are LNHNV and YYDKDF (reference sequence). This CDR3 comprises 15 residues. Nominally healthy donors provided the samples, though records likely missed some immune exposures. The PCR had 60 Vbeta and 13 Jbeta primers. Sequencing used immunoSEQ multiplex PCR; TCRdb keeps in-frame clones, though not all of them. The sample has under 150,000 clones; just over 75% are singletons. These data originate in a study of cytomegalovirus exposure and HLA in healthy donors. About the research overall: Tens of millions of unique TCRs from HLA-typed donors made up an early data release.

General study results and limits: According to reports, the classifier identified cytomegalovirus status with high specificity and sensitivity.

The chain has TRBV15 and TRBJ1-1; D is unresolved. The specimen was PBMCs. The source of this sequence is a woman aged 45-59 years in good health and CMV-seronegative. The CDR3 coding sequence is TGTGCCACCAGCAGAGATGCGGTAATGAACACTGAAGCTTTCTTT. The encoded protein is CATSRDAVMNTEAFF.